This T cell receptor beta chain is from a study of blood T cell repertoires in COVID-19. In the original analysis: By means of reference gene primer amplification, nucleated cell counts were estimated. Data came from immunoSEQ multiplex PCR; TCRdb stores just in-frame clones and leaves some out. V and J calls plus clone size are reproduced from that table; the DNA served to infer D and trimming. The table has about 300,000 clones, approximately 90% seen once. The sequence was collected from a man aged 30 to 39 who had recovered from COVID-19. Specimen: PBMCs or T cells enriched from blood (not recorded which).

CDR3 loop: CASLPPLGQEYNEKLFF. CDR3 nucleotide sequence: TGTGCCAGCCTCCCTCCCCTGGGACAGGAATATAATGAAAAACTGTTTTTT. The chain couples TRBV2 to TRBJ1-4; 8 nucleotides line up with TRBD1. The CDR3 sequence is 17 residues long. The ends lost 8 bases at V and 4 bases at J; junction bases unmatched: 15. Looked up from germline, CDR1 is SNHLY and CDR2 is FYNNEI.